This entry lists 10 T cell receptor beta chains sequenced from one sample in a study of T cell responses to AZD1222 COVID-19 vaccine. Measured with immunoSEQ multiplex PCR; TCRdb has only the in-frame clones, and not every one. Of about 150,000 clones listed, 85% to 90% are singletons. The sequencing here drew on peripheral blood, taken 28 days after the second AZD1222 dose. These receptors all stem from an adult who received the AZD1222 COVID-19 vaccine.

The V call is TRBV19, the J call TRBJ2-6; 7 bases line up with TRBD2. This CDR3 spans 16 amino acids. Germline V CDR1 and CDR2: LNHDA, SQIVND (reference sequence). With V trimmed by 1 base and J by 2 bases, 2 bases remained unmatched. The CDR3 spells CASSIARGAGANVLTF. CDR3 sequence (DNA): TGTGCCAGTAGTATAGCCCGGGGGGCTGGGGCCAACGTCCTGACTTTC.

The CDR3 loop reads CASSNRVETQYF. CDR3 DNA: TGTGCCAGCAGCAACAGGGTCGAGACCCAGTACTTC. The genes are TRBV7-9 and TRBJ2-5, with D tentatively TRBD1 (6 bases). Germline CDR1 reads SEHNR; CDR2 reads FQNEAQ (reference sequence). V lost 5 bases and J lost 5, with 9 bases in between. This CDR3 is built from 12 residues.

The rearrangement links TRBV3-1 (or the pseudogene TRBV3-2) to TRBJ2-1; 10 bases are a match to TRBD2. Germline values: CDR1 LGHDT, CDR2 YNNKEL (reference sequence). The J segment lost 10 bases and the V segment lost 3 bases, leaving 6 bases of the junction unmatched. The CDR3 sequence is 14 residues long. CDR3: CASSHSGRSREQFF. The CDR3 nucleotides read TGTGCCAGCAGCCATAGCGGGAGGAGCCGGGAGCAGTTCTTC.

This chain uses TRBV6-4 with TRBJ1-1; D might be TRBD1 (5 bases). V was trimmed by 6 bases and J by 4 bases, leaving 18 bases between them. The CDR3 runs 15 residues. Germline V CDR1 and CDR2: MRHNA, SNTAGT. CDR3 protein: CASSDPLGGSTEAFF. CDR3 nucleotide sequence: TGTGCCAGCAGCGACCCATTGGGGGGGAGCACTGAAGCTTTCTTT.

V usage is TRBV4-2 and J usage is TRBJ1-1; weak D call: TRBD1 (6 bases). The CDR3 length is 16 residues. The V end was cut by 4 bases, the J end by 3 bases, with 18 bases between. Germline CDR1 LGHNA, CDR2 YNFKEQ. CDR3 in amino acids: CASSRQALTGYTEAFF. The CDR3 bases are TGTGCCAGCAGCCGACAAGCTCTGACAGGTTACACTGAAGCTTTCTTT.

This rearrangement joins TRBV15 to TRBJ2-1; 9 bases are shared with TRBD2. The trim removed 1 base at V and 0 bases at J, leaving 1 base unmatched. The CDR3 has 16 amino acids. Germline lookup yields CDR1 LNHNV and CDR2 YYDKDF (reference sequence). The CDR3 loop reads CATSRVSGSSYNEQFF. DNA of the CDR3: TGTGCCACCAGCAGAGTTAGCGGGAGCTCCTACAATGAGCAGTTCTTC.

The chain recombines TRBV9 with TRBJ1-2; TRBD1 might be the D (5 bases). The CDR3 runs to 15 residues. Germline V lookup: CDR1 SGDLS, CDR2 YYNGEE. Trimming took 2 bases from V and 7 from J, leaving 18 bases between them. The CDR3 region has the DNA TGTGCCAGCAGCGTGCGAACCGGGACTTTTAGTGGCTACACCTTC. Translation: CASSVRTGTFSGYTF.

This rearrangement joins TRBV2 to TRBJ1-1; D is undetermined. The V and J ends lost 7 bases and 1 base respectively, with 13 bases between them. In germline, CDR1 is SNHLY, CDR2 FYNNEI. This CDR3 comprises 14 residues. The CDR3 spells CASIHGIGNTEAFF. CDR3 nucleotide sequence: TGTGCCAGCATCCACGGGATCGGGAACACTGAAGCTTTCTTT. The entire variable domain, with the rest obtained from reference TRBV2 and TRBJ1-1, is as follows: EPEVTQTPSHQVTQMGQEVILRCVPISNHLYFYWYRQILGQKVEFLVSFYNNEISEKSEIFDDQFSVERPDGSNFTLKIRSTKLEDSAMYFCASIHGIGNTEAFFGQGTRLTVV.

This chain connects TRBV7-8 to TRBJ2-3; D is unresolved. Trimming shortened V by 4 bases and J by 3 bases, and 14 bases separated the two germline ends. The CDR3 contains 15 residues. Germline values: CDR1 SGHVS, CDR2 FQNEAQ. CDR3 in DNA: TGTGCCAGCAGCTCACCGGGCATGACGACAGATACGCAGTATTTT. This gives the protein CASSSPGMTTDTQYF.

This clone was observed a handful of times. CDR3: CASGLAGAYEQYF. The CDR3, as DNA: TGTGCTAGTGGTTTGGCCGGGGCCTACGAGCAGTACTTC. V is TRBV12-5 and J is TRBJ2-7, with D perhaps matching TRBD2 (5 bases). The germline V gene has CDR1 LGHNT and CDR2 FRNRAP. The CDR3 loop spans 13 amino acids. V lost 1 base and J 2 bases, leaving 6 bases between the germline ends.